The subject of this entry is one T cell receptor beta chain. The source of the sample is a study of monozygotic twins with inflammatory bowel disease. TCRdb processed the 5' RACE reads again and assigns one entry to each CDR3 protein, with no DNA. This sample's table has about 440,000 distinct CDR3 sequences. Germline-derived CDR1 and CDR2 are MNHEY and SVGEGT. The CDR3 is made up of 17 amino acids. The V call is TRBV6-2 or TRBV6-3, the J call TRBJ2-1; there is no DNA to check the TCRdb D call of TRBD2. Material for sequencing was blood. The receptor was derived from a human donor with ulcerative colitis or Crohn's disease, or a healthy co-twin of an affected twin (not recorded which). This chain's CDR3 is CASSYSLSGNSYNEQFF.